This is a list of T cell receptor beta chains from one sample in a study of blood T cell repertoires in COVID-19. The method was immunoSEQ multiplex PCR; TCRdb's version includes in-frame clones alone and lacks a portion of them. Here the sample spans roughly 81,000 clones, around 85% being singletons. The source material was peripheral blood. The receptor source for this set is a woman aged 80 or over with COVID-19, enrolled during active disease. CDR3s include the opening cysteine and the closing phenylalanine or tryptophan. D genes are given only for firm matches. Clone size is not always given. Where it is, it says once, few, many or a class for expanded clones.

clone size	D gene	V gene	J gene	CDR3 DNA	CDR3 protein
NA	NA	TRBV28	TRBJ2-7	TGTGCCACTACAGGGTCTACCTACGAGCAGTACTTC	CATTGSTYEQYF
NA	TRBD2	TRBV12-5	TRBJ2-5	TGTGCTAGTGGTTTAACGACTAGCGGCCAAGAGACCCAGTACTTC	CASGLTTSGQETQYF
NA	NA	TRBV6-5	TRBJ1-5	TGTGCCAGCAGCCCCCGGGGAGGAGGCAATCAGCCCCAGCATTTT	CASSPRGGGNQPQHF
NA	NA	TRBV27	TRBJ1-5	TGTGCCAGCAGTTCCGTCCAAGGCAGGGCCCAGCATTTT	CASSSVQGRAQHF
NA	TRBD2	TRBV2	TRBJ2-1	TGTGCCAGCAGTGAAGGGCGGGGGGCTTACAATGAGCAGTTCTTC	CASSEGRGAYNEQFF
NA	NA	TRBV18	TRBJ2-1	TGTGCCAGCTCACCACAGCTTAACAATGAGCAGTTCTTC	CASSPQLNNEQFF
NA	TRBD1	TRBV20-1	TRBJ1-4	TGCAGTGCTAGTTTTGTCAGGACAGGGGACGAAAAACTGTTTTTT	CSASFVRTGDEKLFF
NA	TRBD2	TRBV7-2	TRBJ2-3	TGTGCCAGCAGCTTAGTTAGGCTATCTAGCGGGGGGTACACAGATACGCAGTATTTT	CASSLVRLSSGGYTDTQYF
NA	NA	TRBV2	TRBJ2-5	TGTGCCAGCGAGATAATACAAGAGACCCAGTACTTC	CASEIIQETQYF
NA	TRBD1	TRBV30	TRBJ1-1	TGTGCCTGGAGTAGGGGGCTCAACACTGAAGCTTTCTTT	CAWSRGLNTEAFF
once	TRBD2	TRBV11-2	TRBJ2-1	TGTGCCAGCAGCACGGGACTAGCGGGGGTCTACAATGAGCAGTTCTTC	CASSTGLAGVYNEQFF
NA	NA	TRBV5-6	TRBJ2-7	TGTGCCTCCGTAAGAATAGGCGGGGACTACGAGCAGTACTTC	CASVRIGGDYEQYF
NA	TRBD2	TRBV30	TRBJ2-2	TGTGCCTGGAGTGTACTGGTCGTTCAGCGGGGGAAATGGGGCGGGGAGCTGTTTTTT	CAWSVLVVQRGKWGGELFF
NA	NA	TRBV2	TRBJ1-1	TGTGCCAGCAGGGACAGATCCCCCACTGAAGCTTTCTTT	CASRDRSPTEAFF
NA	NA	TRBV11-1	TRBJ2-2	TGTGCCAGCACCCGGGGTACCGGGGAGCTGTTTTTT	CASTRGTGELFF
NA	NA	TRBV14	TRBJ1-2	TGTGCCAGCAGCCAAGCGGGGGGCTATGGCTACACCTTC	CASSQAGGYGYTF
NA	NA	TRBV10-3	TRBJ1-6	TGTGCCATTTCGAGTACAGGCGCGGATTCACCCTTCCACTTT	CAISSTGADSPFHF
few	NA	TRBV7-9	TRBJ2-7	TGTGCCAGCAGCCCCCATGGGGGGGGCAGGTACGAGCAGTACTTC	CASSPHGGGRYEQYF
once	TRBD1	TRBV19	TRBJ2-7	TGTGCCAGTAGTATGGGACAGGGGAGATACGAGCAGTACTTC	CASSMGQGRYEQYF
NA	NA	TRBV7-2	TRBJ2-7	TGTGCCAGCAGCTTAGACGGCGGTTCCTCCTACGAGCAGTACTTC	CASSLDGGSSYEQYF
once	NA	TRBV19	TRBJ2-3	TGTGCCAGTAGTAGAGGCGTCCAGGCACTTAGGGGAGATACGCAGTATTTT	CASSRGVQALRGDTQYF
NA	NA	TRBV27	TRBJ2-1	TGTGCCAGCCGCCTATCGTGGTACAATGAGCAGTTCTTC	CASRLSWYNEQFF
once	NA	TRBV5-1	TRBJ2-5	TGCGCCAGCAGCTTGGTGGAGGCGCCGGAGACCCAGTACTTC	CASSLVEAPETQYF
NA	NA	TRBV20-1	TRBJ1-2	TGCAGTGCTAGTGGAAGCCATGGCTACACCTTC	CSASGSHGYTF
NA	NA	TRBV3-1/TRBV3-2	TRBJ1-6	TGTGCCAGCAGCGCAATAGGGGCCTATAATTCACCCCTCCACTTT	CASSAIGAYNSPLHF
few	TRBD2	TRBV4-1	TRBJ2-1	TGCGCCGCGGGGCGGGGGGGCCCGAATGAGCAGTTCTTC	CAAGRGGPNEQFF
NA	TRBD1	TRBV24-1	TRBJ2-3	TGTGCCACCAGTGATCGACAGGGGGGCACAGATACGCAGTATTTT	CATSDRQGGTDTQYF